The 27 T cell receptor beta chains below come from one sample, sequenced in a study of identifying expanded T cells in peripheral blood. The data were produced by immunoSEQ multiplex PCR, yet TCRdb's version contains in-frame clones alone and is incomplete. The profile shows approximately 97,000 clones, around 89% of them singletons. Sequencing was performed on blood. The receptors were sampled from a person aged 18 to 75 in good health.

This chain links TRBV4-1 with TRBJ1-1; TRBD1 is a possible D gene (5 bases). CDR1 and CDR2 from the germline V gene are MGHRA and YSYEKL. The CDR3 runs 16 residues. V was clipped by 4 bases and J by 4 bases, with 19 bases between them. CDR3 amino acids: CASSPPLGGLTTEAFF. The DNA for the CDR3 is TGCGCCAGCAGCCCGCCCCTTGGGGGACTCACCACTGAAGCTTTCTTT.

This chain links TRBV6-1 with TRBJ2-7; TRBD1 might be the D (6 bases). The CDR3 is 13 residues long. CDR1 is MNHNS, CDR2 SASEGT, per germline. The V end was cut by 6 bases, the J end by 1 base, with 10 bases between. The CDR3 is CASRARGSYEQYF. Written as DNA, the CDR3 is TGTGCCAGCAGAGCGAGGGGGTCCTACGAGCAGTACTTC.

This chain joins TRBV5-1 and TRBJ1-1; no clear D gene. The germline gives CDR1 SGHRS, CDR2 YFSETQ. With 0 bases removed from V and 6 bases from J, the gap between germline ends came to 9 bases. The CDR3 covers 13 residues. This chain's CDR3 is CASSLASLAEAFF. The CDR3 DNA reads TGCGCCAGCAGCTTGGCCAGTCTCGCTGAAGCTTTCTTT.

V usage is TRBV28 and J usage is TRBJ2-7, with D uncertain. This CDR3 region has 13 residues. Germline values: CDR1 MDHEN, CDR2 SYDVKM. V lost 2 bases and J 3 bases, leaving 8 bases between the germline ends. CDR3 amino acids: CASSLNPLYEQYF. The CDR3 nucleotides are TGTGCCAGCAGTTTAAATCCACTCTACGAGCAGTACTTC.

This clone has just one count. The chain is built from TRBV7-8 and TRBJ1-1; possible D gene TRBD1, 6 bases. Germline V lookup: CDR1 SGHVS, CDR2 FQNEAQ. The CDR3 is made up of 14 amino acids. V was cut by 5 bases and J by 1 base, with 11 bases left in between. Written as DNA, the CDR3 is TGTGCCAGCAGCCCGGGACATCAGAACACTGAAGCTTTCTTT. Residues: CASSPGHQNTEAFF.

The chain is built from TRBV18 and TRBJ1-5, with D hard to call. V lost 2 bases, J lost 2 bases, and 10 bases lay in between. The CDR3 spans 15 residues. The V gene's germline CDR1 is KGHSH and CDR2 LQKENI. CDR3 in DNA: TGTGCCAGCTCACCAGGAGGTGTAGGCAATCAGCCCCAGCATTTT. It translates to CASSPGGVGNQPQHF. Based on the CDR3 plus reference TRBV18 and TRBJ1-5, the full variable domain is NAGVMQNPRHLVRRRGQEARLRCSPMKGHSHVYWYRQLPEEGLKFMVYLQKENIIDESGMPKERFSAEFPKEGPSILRIQQVVRGDSAAYFCASSPGGVGNQPQHFGDGTRLSIL.

This clone was picked up one time. The J gene is TRBJ1-1, the V gene TRBV6-5, with no clear D. The V gene lost 2 bases and the J gene lost 8 bases, with 9 bases spanning the gap. The CDR3 runs to 12 residues. Germline assignment: CDR1 MNHEY and CDR2 SVGAGI. The CDR3 sequence is CASSYLDGEAFF. In nucleotides, the CDR3 is TGTGCCAGCAGTTACCTGGACGGGGAAGCTTTCTTT.

The rearrangement uses TRBV6-6 and TRBJ1-1, with no clear D. The CDR3 contains 13 residues. Per the germline V gene, CDR1 is MNHNY and CDR2 is SVGAGI (reference sequence). V shed 5 bases and J shed 1 base, with 8 bases lying between them. The CDR3 region has the DNA TGTGCCAGCAGTCGGGTCGCGAACACTGAAGCTTTCTTT. Its translation is CASSRVANTEAFF.

This chain uses TRBV7-3 with TRBJ2-1; maybe TRBD1 (7 bases). CDR3 length: 16 amino acids. Deletions cut 2 bases from V and 5 bases from J, with 16 bases between. Germline-derived CDR1 and CDR2 are SGHTA and FQGTGA. CDR3 sequence: CASSLDRPGGNNEQFF. As DNA, the CDR3 is TGTGCCAGCAGCTTAGACAGGCCAGGGGGGAACAATGAGCAGTTCTTC.

V is TRBV29-1 and J is TRBJ2-1; 9 bases map to TRBD2. The CDR3 totals 13 residues. The V gene end was trimmed by 4 bases and the J gene end by 3 bases; junction bases not matched to a gene: 1. The germline gives CDR1 SQVTM, CDR2 ANQGSEA. The CDR3 sequence: CSVGLAVYNEQFF. In DNA, the CDR3 is TGCAGCGTTGGACTAGCGGTCTACAATGAGCAGTTCTTC.

This clone was seen a handful of times. This sequence joins TRBV2 and TRBJ1-1, with D perhaps matching TRBD1 (6 bases). V lost 2 bases to trimming and J lost 4 bases, with 17 bases between them. This CDR3 has 16 residues. CDR1 SNHLY and CDR2 FYNNEI come from the germline V gene. The CDR3 DNA reads as TGTGCCAGCAGTGAAAATGTGCCAGGGGCAAGCACTGAAGCTTTCTTT. Residues: CASSENVPGASTEAFF.

This chain uses TRBV5-1 with TRBJ2-2; 7 bases fit TRBD1. There are 17 residues in the CDR3. Germline V gene sequence: CDR1 SGHRS, CDR2 YFSETQ. Trimming cost V 3 bases and J 5 bases; bases outside gene matches: 13. The CDR3 is CASSWPRQGPSTGELFF. The CDR3 bases are TGCGCCAGCAGCTGGCCCAGACAGGGACCGTCTACCGGGGAGCTGTTTTTT.

The chain joins TRBV19 to TRBJ2-5, with TRBD1 matching over 7 bases. Per the germline V gene, CDR1 is LNHDA and CDR2 is SQIVND (reference sequence). Trimming cost V 8 bases and J 2 bases; bases outside gene matches: 8. The CDR3 is 14 residues long. The CDR3 sequence is CASAETGYQETQYF. The CDR3 DNA reads TGTGCCAGTGCAGAGACAGGGTATCAAGAGACCCAGTACTTC.

J is TRBJ2-5 and V is TRBV11-2; a possible D gene is TRBD2 (5 bases). V lost 5 bases to trimming and J lost 5 bases, with 9 bases between them. The CDR3 runs 12 residues. Germline assignment: CDR1 SGHAT and CDR2 FQNNGV. The CDR3 region has the DNA TGTGCCAGCAGCCCGGGGTGGGAGACCCAGTACTTC. This gives the protein CASSPGWETQYF.

V is TRBV6-5 and J is TRBJ1-2; D is unclear. V dropped 2 bases and J dropped 3 bases, with 13 bases sitting between them. CDR1 is MNHEY, CDR2 SVGAGI, per germline. The CDR3 extends over 15 amino acids. The CDR3 loop is CASSYVPESHYGYTF. The CDR3 DNA sequence: TGTGCCAGCAGTTACGTGCCCGAGTCCCACTATGGCTACACCTTC.

The chain joins TRBV19 to TRBJ2-1, with D unclear. Germline V gene data show CDR1 as LNHDA and CDR2 as SQIVND (reference sequence). Between the trimmed V and J ends, which lost 6 bases and 10 bases, there was a span of 13 bases. The CDR3 is made up of 12 amino acids. This CDR3 reads CASSPSYGEQFF. As DNA, the CDR3 is TGTGCCAGTAGCCCGAGTTATGGGGAGCAGTTCTTC.

This clone was seen once. The chain links TRBV28 to TRBJ2-3, with 11 bases aligning to TRBD2. Germline V CDR1 and CDR2: MDHEN, SYDVKM. After removal of 6 bases from V and 0 bases from J, the junction contained 14 bases not matched to a gene. The CDR3 is 19 residues long. CDR3 region: CASRSYSGTSGKSTDTQYF. The DNA for the CDR3 is TGTGCCAGCAGATCGTATTCCGGGACTAGCGGAAAGAGCACAGATACGCAGTATTTT.

The chain carries TRBV5-4 and TRBJ1-1; D unclear. Germline values: CDR1 SGHNT, CDR2 YYREEE (reference sequence). The V gene lost 1 base and the J gene lost 6 bases, with 13 bases spanning the gap. This CDR3 contains 14 residues. This CDR3 is CASSLYGVRAEAFF. The CDR3 nucleotides read TGTGCCAGCAGCTTGTACGGGGTTAGGGCTGAAGCTTTCTTT.

This sequence joins TRBV7-2 and TRBJ2-3, with 13 bases matching TRBD2. The germline V gene has CDR1 SGHTA and CDR2 FQGNSA. Trimming took 5 bases from V and 2 from J; bases not matched to a gene: 4. CDR3 length: 16 amino acids. This CDR3 is CASSQGLAGLTDTQYF. The CDR3 nucleotides read TGTGCCAGCAGCCAGGGACTAGCGGGGCTCACAGATACGCAGTATTTT.

The chain employs TRBV6-5 and TRBJ2-7, with 8 bases matching TRBD2. Germline CDR1 reads MNHEY; CDR2 reads SVGAGI. This CDR3 region has 13 residues. V dropped 6 bases and J dropped 2; count of bases not matched to a gene: 3. The CDR3 loop is CASSTTSAYEQYF. Here the CDR3 DNA reads TGTGCCAGCAGCACGACTAGCGCCTACGAGCAGTACTTC.

The V call is TRBV4-2, the J call TRBJ1-6; D call uncertain. Germline CDR1 reads LGHNA; CDR2 reads YNFKEQ. V dropped 0 bases and J dropped 0 bases, with 9 bases sitting between them. The CDR3 is 17 residues long. The CDR3 reads CASSQDLAFSYNSPLHF. CDR3 nucleotide sequence: TGTGCCAGCAGCCAAGATTTGGCTTTCTCCTATAATTCACCCCTCCACTTT.

This rearrangement joins TRBV28 to TRBJ2-7; the D gene could be TRBD1 or TRBD2 (7 bases each). With 3 bases removed from V and 4 bases from J, the gap between germline ends came to 16 bases. Germline V gene data show CDR1 as MDHEN and CDR2 as SYDVKM. The CDR3 extends over 15 amino acids. The CDR3 nucleotides are TGTGCCAGCAGTTTGGGCAGGGGGGGTCGGTACGAGCAGTACTTC. As protein: CASSLGRGGRYEQYF.

The DNA for the CDR3 is TGCGCCAGCAGCTTGGTCGGACAGATGGACAATGAGCAGTTCTTC. Residues: CASSLVGQMDNEQFF. This chain joins TRBV5-1 and TRBJ2-1, with TRBD1 as a possible D gene (6 bases). Germline CDR1 reads SGHRS; CDR2 reads YFSETQ. Trimming took 0 bases from V and 5 from J, leaving 12 bases between them. This CDR3 is built from 15 residues.

This chain joins TRBV4-3 and TRBJ1-1; tentatively, D is TRBD1 (6 bases). Trimming took 5 bases from V and 0 from J, leaving 16 bases between them. The germline gives CDR1 LGHNA, CDR2 YSLEER. The CDR3 is made up of 16 amino acids. CDR3 sequence: CASSDYPTGLNTEAFF. The CDR3 DNA follows: TGCGCCAGCAGCGATTATCCAACAGGGCTGAACACTGAAGCTTTCTTT.

The sample holds one count of this clone. J is TRBJ2-5 and V is TRBV4-1; no definite D call. The CDR3 covers 15 residues. The V gene lost 5 bases and the J gene lost 5 bases, with 18 bases spanning the gap. Germline values: CDR1 MGHRA, CDR2 YSYEKL. The CDR3 is CASSTLSLGIETQYF. DNA of the CDR3: TGCGCCAGCAGCACCCTCTCCTTGGGGATTGAGACCCAGTACTTC.

The V call is TRBV7-6, the J call TRBJ2-3; 9 bases are a match to TRBD2. V was clipped by 0 bases and J by 4 bases; unmatched bases: 5. This CDR3 contains 16 residues. Germline V gives CDR1 SGHVS, CDR2 FNYEAQ. CDR3 in amino acids: CASSLAGLALADTQYF. In nucleotides, the CDR3 is TGTGCCAGCAGCTTAGCAGGACTAGCGCTCGCAGATACGCAGTATTTT.

J is TRBJ2-4 and V is TRBV28; D gene ambiguous. V lost 7 bases and J lost 8, with 21 bases in between. This CDR3 is built from 15 residues. The V gene's germline CDR1 is MDHEN and CDR2 SYDVKM. CDR3 amino acids: CASTRAGGVRDIQYF. In DNA form, the CDR3 reads TGTGCCAGCACCCGTGCCGGTGGGGTACGAGACATTCAGTACTTC.